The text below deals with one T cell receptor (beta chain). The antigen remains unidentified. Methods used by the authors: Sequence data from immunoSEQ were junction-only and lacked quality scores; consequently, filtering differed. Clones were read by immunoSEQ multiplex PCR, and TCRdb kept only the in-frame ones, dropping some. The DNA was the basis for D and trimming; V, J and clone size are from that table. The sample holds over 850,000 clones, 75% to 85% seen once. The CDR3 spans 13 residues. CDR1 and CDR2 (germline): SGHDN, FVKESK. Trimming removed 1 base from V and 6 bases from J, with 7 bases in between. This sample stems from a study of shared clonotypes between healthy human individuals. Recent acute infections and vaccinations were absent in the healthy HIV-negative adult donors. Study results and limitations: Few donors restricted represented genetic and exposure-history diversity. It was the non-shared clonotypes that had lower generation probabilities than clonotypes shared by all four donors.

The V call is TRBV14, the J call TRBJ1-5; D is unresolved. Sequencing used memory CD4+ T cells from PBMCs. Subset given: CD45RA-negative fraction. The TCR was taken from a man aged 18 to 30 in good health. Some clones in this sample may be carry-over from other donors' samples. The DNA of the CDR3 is TGTGCCAGCAGCCAAGGACCTTTTCAGCCCCAGCATTTT. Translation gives CASSQGPFQPQHF.